This is a list of T cell receptor beta chains from one sample in a study of T cell responses to AZD1222 COVID-19 vaccine. TCRdb keeps only in-frame clones here, not all; method: immunoSEQ multiplex PCR. The repertoire holds approximately 140,000 clones, 89% seen once, with more than 2.5% in the top ten. The source was peripheral blood, collected on day 0 of AZD1222 vaccination. The receptors derive from an adult in good health. The CDR3 runs from the conserved cysteine through the conserved F or W. The order of the fields is clone size, D gene, CDR3 length, V gene, J gene, CDR3 protein, CDR3 DNA. D genes are given only for firm matches. Size tells how often a clone was seen (once, few, many) or the class of an expanded clone, and some rows leave it out.

NA	NA	15	TRBV7-8	TRBJ1-6	CASSFEGTSNSPLHF	TGTGCCAGCAGTTTTGAGGGAACTTCTAATTCACCCCTCCACTTT
NA	TRBD1	15	TRBV11-2	TRBJ2-5	CASSLLGGFQETQYF	TGTGCCAGCAGCTTACTAGGGGGCTTTCAAGAGACCCAGTACTTC
NA	TRBD2	17	TRBV6-1	TRBJ2-3	CASSERASGGFADTQYF	TGTGCCAGCAGTGAAAGGGCTAGCGGGGGATTCGCAGATACGCAGTATTTT
once	TRBD1	14	TRBV29-1	TRBJ2-3	CSVEGQGATDTQYF	TGCAGCGTTGAGGGGCAGGGGGCGACAGATACGCAGTATTTT
NA	NA	14	TRBV7-9	TRBJ1-2	CASSLPAAAWGYTF	TGTGCCAGCAGCCTCCCGGCGGCGGCTTGGGGCTACACCTTC
NA	TRBD1	15	TRBV4-1	TRBJ2-3	CASSQDRGLSDTQYF	TGCGCCAGCAGCCAAGACAGGGGGCTATCGGATACGCAGTATTTT
NA	TRBD2	16	TRBV9	TRBJ2-5	CASSGRPGLAEETQYF	TGTGCCAGCAGCGGGAGGCCGGGACTAGCTGAAGAGACCCAGTACTTC
NA	NA	16	TRBV4-3	TRBJ1-6	CASSSTPSSYNSPLHF	TGCGCCAGCAGTTCAACTCCGAGCTCCTATAATTCACCCCTCCACTTT
NA	NA	14	TRBV13	TRBJ2-3	CASSLGRVEDTQYF	TGTGCCAGCAGCTTAGGGCGAGTCGAAGATACGCAGTATTTT
NA	NA	16	TRBV9	TRBJ2-7	CASSVARGSGSYEQYF	TGTGCCAGCAGCGTAGCCCGGGGTAGCGGCTCCTACGAGCAGTACTTC
NA	NA	16	TRBV3-1/TRBV3-2	TRBJ2-2	CASSQVFGGRSGELFF	TGTGCCAGCAGCCAAGTATTCGGAGGGCGGAGCGGGGAGCTGTTTTTT
NA	NA	15	TRBV6-5	TRBJ1-5	CASSYRTGSNQPQHF	TGTGCCAGCAGTTATAGGACGGGCAGCAATCAGCCCCAGCATTTT
NA	TRBD1	18	TRBV9	TRBJ1-6	CASSVEWNRGFYNSPLHF	TGTGCCAGCAGCGTAGAATGGAACAGGGGGTTCTATAATTCACCCCTCCACTTT
NA	TRBD1	14	TRBV6-5	TRBJ2-7	CASTPLDRGHEQYF	TGTGCCAGCACTCCCCTGGACAGGGGCCACGAGCAGTACTTC
once	NA	12	TRBV7-9	TRBJ1-2	CASSPRLRVDTF	TGTGCCAGCAGCCCAAGGTTGAGGGTGGACACCTTC
NA	TRBD1	14	TRBV6-5	TRBJ2-7	CASSQTGGIREQYF	TGTGCCAGCAGCCAGACAGGGGGGATTAGGGAGCAGTACTTC
NA	TRBD1	18	TRBV24-1	TRBJ1-5	CATSDFRDRGLSNQPQHF	TGTGCCACCAGTGATTTCCGGGACAGGGGCCTTAGCAATCAGCCCCAGCATTTT
once	NA	12	TRBV12-3/TRBV12-4	TRBJ1-2	CASTPKTYGYTF	TGTGCCAGCACCCCCAAGACCTATGGCTACACCTTC
NA	TRBD1	15	TRBV28	TRBJ1-5	CASSTGGAPNQPQHF	TGTGCCAGCAGCACAGGGGGCGCCCCCAATCAGCCCCAGCATTTT
NA	TRBD1	18	TRBV14	TRBJ1-3	CASSQAGGRSVSGNTIYF	TGTGCCAGCAGCCAAGCAGGGGGCAGGTCCGTCTCTGGAAACACCATATATTTT
few	TRBD1	14	TRBV15	TRBJ2-7	CATSRVQGNYEQYF	TGTGCCACCAGCAGAGTACAGGGGAACTACGAGCAGTACTTC
NA	NA	13	TRBV12-3/TRBV12-4	TRBJ2-2	CASCRGNTGELFF	TGTGCCAGCTGCCGGGGGAACACCGGGGAGCTGTTTTTT
NA	NA	14	TRBV2	TRBJ1-2	CASSEWTSRNGYTF	TGTGCCAGCAGTGAATGGACAAGTAGAAATGGCTACACCTTC
NA	NA	16	TRBV2	TRBJ2-2	CASSSDREANTGELFF	TGTGCCAGCAGCTCTGACAGGGAGGCGAACACCGGGGAGCTGTTTTTT
NA	TRBD1	17	TRBV6-1	TRBJ1-1	CASSDTLGTGGSSEAFF	TGTGCCAGCAGTGACACACTCGGGACAGGGGGGAGCTCTGAAGCTTTCTTT
NA	NA	15	TRBV5-4	TRBJ2-3	CASGRPDAGGDTQYF	TGTGCCAGCGGTAGGCCCGACGCAGGGGGGGATACGCAGTATTTT
NA	TRBD2	16	TRBV2	TRBJ2-5	CASSDVGLAVQETQYF	TGTGCCAGCAGTGATGTCGGTCTAGCGGTTCAAGAGACCCAGTACTTC
NA	NA	13	TRBV7-6	TRBJ1-1	CASSLERNTEAFF	TGTGCCAGCAGCTTAGAGAGAAACACTGAAGCTTTCTTT
NA	NA	15	TRBV7-2	TRBJ2-3	CASSNQGTFTDTQYF	TGTGCCAGCAGCAACCAGGGGACCTTCACAGATACGCAGTATTTT
NA	NA	15	TRBV4-1	TRBJ1-5	CASSQATGFSQPQHF	TGCGCCAGCAGCCAAGCCACAGGGTTCAGTCAGCCCCAGCATTTT
NA	NA	13	TRBV6-5	TRBJ2-7	CASSYSKPYEQYF	TGTGCCAGCAGTTACTCGAAACCCTACGAGCAGTACTTC
NA	NA	16	TRBV7-8	TRBJ1-1	CASSFRERGMNTEAFF	TGTGCCAGCAGCTTTAGGGAAAGGGGGATGAACACTGAAGCTTTCTTT
once	NA	16	TRBV7-2	TRBJ1-6	CASSFGLDPPNSPLHF	TGTGCCAGCAGCTTTGGGTTGGACCCCCCAAATTCACCCCTCCACTTT
NA	TRBD2	18	TRBV5-8	TRBJ2-3	CASSTPPGLAARYGTQYF	TGTGCCAGCAGCACCCCCCCGGGACTAGCGGCTCGATATGGTACGCAGTATTTT
NA	TRBD1	16	TRBV4-1	TRBJ1-1	CASSTHRGGQNTEAFF	TGCGCCAGCAGCACCCACAGGGGAGGGCAGAACACTGAAGCTTTCTTT
once	TRBD1	13	TRBV29-1	TRBJ1-1	CSVGDRETTEAFF	TGCAGCGTAGGGGACAGGGAGACCACTGAAGCTTTCTTT
once	NA	17	TRBV4-1	TRBJ2-1	CASSQYLRDDPYNEQFF	TGCGCCAGCAGCCAATATCTACGGGACGATCCCTACAATGAGCAGTTCTTC
NA	TRBD1	17	TRBV24-1	TRBJ1-5	CATSDQTGTGFDQPQHF	TGTGCCACCAGTGATCAGACCGGGACAGGGTTCGATCAGCCCCAGCATTTT
NA	NA	15	TRBV4-1	TRBJ1-3	CASSQLGLSGNTIYF	TGCGCCAGCAGCCAATTGGGGCTATCTGGAAACACCATATATTTT
NA	NA	15	TRBV28	TRBJ1-2	CASSLVKSGKYGYTF	TGTGCCAGCAGTTTAGTTAAATCGGGCAAATATGGCTACACCTTC
NA	TRBD1	15	TRBV7-8	TRBJ1-5	CASSRDRGSNQPQHF	TGTGCCAGCAGCCGGGACAGGGGGAGCAATCAGCCCCAGCATTTT
NA	NA	13	TRBV5-1	TRBJ1-1	CASSFSRLTEAFF	TGCGCCAGCAGCTTCTCGCGCCTCACTGAAGCTTTCTTT
NA	TRBD1	14	TRBV18	TRBJ1-1	CASSPPTGYTEAFF	TGTGCCAGCTCACCTCCGACAGGGTACACTGAAGCTTTCTTT
NA	NA	13	TRBV9	TRBJ1-6	CASSAGGGAPLHF	TGTGCCAGCAGCGCCGGTGGGGGGGCCCCCCTCCACTTT
once	NA	15	TRBV28	TRBJ1-1	CASFLGGTTNTEAFF	TGTGCCAGTTTCCTTGGGGGGACGACGAACACTGAAGCTTTCTTT
NA	TRBD2	16	TRBV19	TRBJ2-7	CASSRTHSGRAYEQYF	TGTGCCAGTAGTAGGACCCACAGCGGGAGGGCCTACGAGCAGTACTTC
NA	NA	15	TRBV5-6	TRBJ1-2	CASSFWDASNYGYTF	TGTGCCAGCAGCTTTTGGGATGCCTCTAACTATGGCTACACCTTC
once	TRBD1	15	TRBV18	TRBJ1-1	CASSPGQGAATEAFF	TGTGCCAGCTCACCCGGACAGGGGGCGGCCACTGAAGCTTTCTTT
once	NA	14	TRBV5-1	TRBJ2-5	CASTSGGGGETQYF	TGCGCCAGCACGTCAGGGGGAGGCGGCGAGACCCAGTACTTC
NA	NA	10	TRBV20-1	TRBJ1-2	CSAKVRGYTF	TGCAGTGCTAAAGTGAGGGGCTACACCTTC
NA	NA	15	TRBV5-5	TRBJ1-1	CASSSPPRGNTEAFF	TGTGCCAGCAGCTCGCCTCCTAGGGGGAACACTGAAGCTTTCTTT
NA	TRBD2	17	TRBV4-3	TRBJ2-3	CASSQIEAGEFTDTQYF	TGCGCCAGCAGCCAAATTGAAGCGGGGGAGTTCACAGATACGCAGTATTTT
many	TRBD1	16	TRBV18	TRBJ1-1	CASSPDRGLLNTEAFF	TGTGCCAGCTCACCGGACAGGGGGCTTTTGAACACTGAAGCTTTCTTT
NA	NA	15	TRBV7-9	TRBJ2-3	CASSFRGLGDYTQYF	TGTGCCAGCAGCTTTAGGGGACTGGGAGATTATACGCAGTATTTT